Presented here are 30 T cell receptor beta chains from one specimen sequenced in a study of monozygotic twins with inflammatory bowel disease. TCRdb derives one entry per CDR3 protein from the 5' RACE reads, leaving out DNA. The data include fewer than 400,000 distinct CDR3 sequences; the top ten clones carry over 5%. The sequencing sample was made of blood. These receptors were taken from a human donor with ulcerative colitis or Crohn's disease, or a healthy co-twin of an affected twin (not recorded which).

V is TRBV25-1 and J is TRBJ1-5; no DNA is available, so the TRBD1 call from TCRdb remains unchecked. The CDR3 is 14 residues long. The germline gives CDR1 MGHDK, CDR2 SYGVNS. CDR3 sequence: CASSTGSTGQPQHF.

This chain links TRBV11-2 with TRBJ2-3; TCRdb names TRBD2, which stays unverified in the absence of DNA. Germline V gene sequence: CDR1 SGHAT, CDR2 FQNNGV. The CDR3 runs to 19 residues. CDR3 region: CASSPYKWTSGGASDTQYF.

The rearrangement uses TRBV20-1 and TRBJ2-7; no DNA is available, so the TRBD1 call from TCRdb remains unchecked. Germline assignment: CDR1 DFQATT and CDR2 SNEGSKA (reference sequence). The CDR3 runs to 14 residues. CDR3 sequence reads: CSAPFLRGRYEQYF.

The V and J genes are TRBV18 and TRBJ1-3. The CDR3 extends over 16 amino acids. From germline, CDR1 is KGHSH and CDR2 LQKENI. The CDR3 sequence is CASSPVTTLSGNTIYF.

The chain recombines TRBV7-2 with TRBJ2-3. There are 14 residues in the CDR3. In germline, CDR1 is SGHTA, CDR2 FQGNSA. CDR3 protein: CASRLGAGTDTQYF.

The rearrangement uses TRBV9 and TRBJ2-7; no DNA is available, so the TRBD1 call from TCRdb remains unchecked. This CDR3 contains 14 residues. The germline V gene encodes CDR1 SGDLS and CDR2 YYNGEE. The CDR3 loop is CASSVRGNSYEQYF.

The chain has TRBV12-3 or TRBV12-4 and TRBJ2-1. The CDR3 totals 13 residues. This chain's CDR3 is CASSLGSSNEQFF.

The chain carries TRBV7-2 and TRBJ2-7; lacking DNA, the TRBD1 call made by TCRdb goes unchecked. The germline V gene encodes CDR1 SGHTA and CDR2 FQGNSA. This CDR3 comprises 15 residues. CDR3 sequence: CASIPGGGVPYEQYF.

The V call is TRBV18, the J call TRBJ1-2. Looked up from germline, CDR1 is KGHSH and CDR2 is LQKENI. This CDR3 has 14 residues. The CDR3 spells CASSPPRDAYGYTF.

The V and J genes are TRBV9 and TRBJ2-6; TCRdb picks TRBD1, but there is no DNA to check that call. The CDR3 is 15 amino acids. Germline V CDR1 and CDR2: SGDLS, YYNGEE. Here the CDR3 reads CASSMQGAGANVLTF.

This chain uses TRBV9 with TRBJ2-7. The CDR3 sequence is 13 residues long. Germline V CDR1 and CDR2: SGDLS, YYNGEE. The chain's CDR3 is CASSAGRAYEQYF. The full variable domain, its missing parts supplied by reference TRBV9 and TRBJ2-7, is DSGVTQTPKHLITATGQRVTLRCSPRSGDLSVYWYQQSLDQGLQFLIQYYNGEERAKGNILERFSAQQFPDLHSELNLSSLELGDSALYFCASSAGRAYEQYFGPGTRLTVT.

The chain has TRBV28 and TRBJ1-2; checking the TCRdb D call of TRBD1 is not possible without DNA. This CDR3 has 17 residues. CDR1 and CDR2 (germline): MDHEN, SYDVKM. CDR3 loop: CASSQTGSGAGNYGYTF.

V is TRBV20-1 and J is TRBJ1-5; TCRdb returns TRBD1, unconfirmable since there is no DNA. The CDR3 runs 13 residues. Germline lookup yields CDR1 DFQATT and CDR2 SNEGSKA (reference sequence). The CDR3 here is CSAPDSSNQPQHF.

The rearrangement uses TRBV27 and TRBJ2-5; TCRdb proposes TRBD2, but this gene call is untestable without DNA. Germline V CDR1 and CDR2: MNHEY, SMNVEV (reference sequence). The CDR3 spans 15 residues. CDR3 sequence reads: CATSGAPSGQETQYF.

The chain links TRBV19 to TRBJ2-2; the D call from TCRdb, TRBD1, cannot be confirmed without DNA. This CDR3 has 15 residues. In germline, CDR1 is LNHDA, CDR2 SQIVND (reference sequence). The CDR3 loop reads CASSQGTPGAGELFF. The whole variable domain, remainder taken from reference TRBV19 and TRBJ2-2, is DGGITQSPKYLFRKEGQNVTLSCEQNLNHDAMYWYRQDPGQGLRLIYYSQIVNDFQKGDIAEGYSVSREKKESFPLTVTSAQKNPTAFYLCASSQGTPGAGELFFGEGSRLTVL.

The CDR3 spells CASSGGSGQFSGNTIYF. The rearrangement uses TRBV9 and TRBJ1-3; the TCRdb D gene call, TRBD1, has no DNA to confirm it. Per the germline V gene, CDR1 is SGDLS and CDR2 is YYNGEE. The length of the CDR3 is 17 residues.

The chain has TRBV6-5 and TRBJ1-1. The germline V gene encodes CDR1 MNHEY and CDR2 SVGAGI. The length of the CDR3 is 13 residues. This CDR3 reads CASSYGENTEAFF.

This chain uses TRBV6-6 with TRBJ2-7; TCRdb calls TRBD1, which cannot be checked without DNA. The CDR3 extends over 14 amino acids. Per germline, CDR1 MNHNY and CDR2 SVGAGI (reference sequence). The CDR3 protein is CASSYSNRNYEQYF.

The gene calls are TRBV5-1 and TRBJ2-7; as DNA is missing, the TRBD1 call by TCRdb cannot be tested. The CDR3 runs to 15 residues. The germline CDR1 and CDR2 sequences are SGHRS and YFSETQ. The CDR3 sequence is CASSSAGTGSHEQYF.

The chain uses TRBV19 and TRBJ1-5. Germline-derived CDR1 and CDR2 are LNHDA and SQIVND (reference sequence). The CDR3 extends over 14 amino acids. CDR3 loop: CASTIRGANQPQHF. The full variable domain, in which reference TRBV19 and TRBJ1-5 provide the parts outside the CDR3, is DGGITQSPKYLFRKEGQNVTLSCEQNLNHDAMYWYRQDPGQGLRLIYYSQIVNDFQKGDIAEGYSVSREKKESFPLTVTSAQKNPTAFYLCASTIRGANQPQHFGDGTRLSIL.

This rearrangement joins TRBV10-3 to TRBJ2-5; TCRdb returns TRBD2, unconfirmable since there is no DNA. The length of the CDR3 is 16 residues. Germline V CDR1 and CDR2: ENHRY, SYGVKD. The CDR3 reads CAISESGSGKQETQYF.

CDR3 protein: CASSQDPGTEAFF. The chain joins TRBV4-3 to TRBJ1-1; TCRdb lists TRBD1, though no DNA is available to test this call. This CDR3 region has 13 residues. CDR1 LGHNA and CDR2 YSLEER come from the germline V gene.

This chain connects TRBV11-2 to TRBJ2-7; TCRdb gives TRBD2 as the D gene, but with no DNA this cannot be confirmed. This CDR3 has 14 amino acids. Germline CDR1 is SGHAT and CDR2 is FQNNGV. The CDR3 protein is CASSFVEGPYEQYF.

The CDR3 here is CASSVAQGDGYTF. The V call is TRBV9, the J call TRBJ1-2; no DNA is available, so the TRBD1 call from TCRdb remains unchecked. The CDR3 loop spans 13 amino acids. Per the germline V gene, CDR1 is SGDLS and CDR2 is YYNGEE.

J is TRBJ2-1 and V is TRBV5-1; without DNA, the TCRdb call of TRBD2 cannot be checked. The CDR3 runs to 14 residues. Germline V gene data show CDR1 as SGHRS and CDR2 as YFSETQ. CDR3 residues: CASSHGLDYNEQFF.

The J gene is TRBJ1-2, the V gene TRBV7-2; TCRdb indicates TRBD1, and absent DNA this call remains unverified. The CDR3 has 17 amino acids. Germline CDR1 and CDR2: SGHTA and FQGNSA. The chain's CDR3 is CASSLAGMPYRDLGYTF.

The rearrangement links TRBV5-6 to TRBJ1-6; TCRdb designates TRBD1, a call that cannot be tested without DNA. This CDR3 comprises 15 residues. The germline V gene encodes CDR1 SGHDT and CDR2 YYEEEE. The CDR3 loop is CASSFGTVLGSPLHF.

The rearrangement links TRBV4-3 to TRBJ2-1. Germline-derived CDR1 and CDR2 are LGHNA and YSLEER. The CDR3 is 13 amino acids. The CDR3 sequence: CASSLGFYNEQFF.

The CDR3 sequence: CASSLVVGTNNNEQFF. The J gene is TRBJ2-1, the V gene TRBV7-2; TCRdb's D gene call, TRBD1, goes unchecked for lack of DNA. The CDR3 is made up of 16 amino acids. CDR1 and CDR2 (germline): SGHTA, FQGNSA. Variable domain in full (rest from reference TRBV7-2 and TRBJ2-1): GAGVSQSPSNKVTEKGKDVELRCDPISGHTALYWYRQSLGQGLEFLIYFQGNSAPDKSGLPSDRFSAERTGGSVSTLTIQRTQQEDSAVYLCASSLVVGTNNNEQFFGPGTRLTVL.

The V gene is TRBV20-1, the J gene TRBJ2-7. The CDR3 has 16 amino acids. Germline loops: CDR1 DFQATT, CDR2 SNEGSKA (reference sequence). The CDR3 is CSARDDLSGRPYEQYF.